This T cell receptor beta chain was observed in a study of beta chain features in type 1 diabetes. Study-wide context: The study found patients and healthy donors alike in age, gender and cell yields. Whole-study findings and limits: Type 1 diabetes patients had moderately but significantly shorter TCRB CDR3s in all four CD4+ subsets. The study found fewer insertions and more deletions at VDJ junctions in type 1 diabetes patients. In comparison with healthy donors, patients had naive, central memory and Treg TCRB repertoires that appeared more similar.

Expressed TCRB transcripts were sequenced after all isolated RNA was converted to cDNA. The protocol was immunoSEQ multiplex PCR, while the TCRdb copy is restricted to in-frame clones and leaves out a portion. The profile shows 600,000 to 700,000 clones, around an eighth of them singletons. Isolation of CD4+ naive, central memory, regulatory and stem cell-like memory cells was achieved by sorting via CD45RO/CCR7/CD25/CD127/CD95/CD27. This clone was detected a few times. Its matching antigen is unknown. The sequenced sample consisted of naive CD4+ T cells from blood. This TCR was sampled from a young man with type 1 diabetes.

The CDR3, as DNA: TGCGCCAGCAGCTCTGAGGGGACCGCAACTAATGAAAAACTGTTTTTT. Translating it yields CASSSEGTATNEKLFF. The chain combines TRBV5-1 with TRBJ1-4, with a weak D call TRBD1 (5 bases). Germline assignment: CDR1 SGHRS and CDR2 YFSETQ. CDR3 length: 16 amino acids. Trimming shortened V by 3 bases and J by 0 bases, and 12 bases separated the two germline ends.